The T cell receptor beta chain under discussion was sequenced for a study of CD8 T cells in Susac syndrome. As concerns this clonotype: One junction end disagrees with the germline gene, perhaps due to a read error.

When the RNA was reverse transcribed, random hexamers were used with an input of about 0.45 to 1 ug. TCRdb re-called the immunoSEQ multiplex PCR reads with MiXCR, one entry per CDR3 protein. Of about 70,000 distinct CDR3 sequences listed, 96% are singletons. CDR1 is SSHAT and CDR2 is FNYEAQ in the germline V gene (reference sequence). The CDR3 runs to 13 residues. This sequence originates from a human donor with multiple sclerosis. Sequencing was done on a sample of CD4+ T cells from PBMCs. This chain joins TRBV7-7 and TRBJ2-3; 7 bases map to TRBD1. The CDR3 coding sequence is TGTGCTAGCAGCTTGGACAGGCGGGATACGCAGTATTTT. It specifies CASSLDRRDTQYF.